Following are 19 T cell receptor beta chains from one sample sequenced in a study of blood T cell repertoires in COVID-19. TCRdb's table, derived via immunoSEQ multiplex PCR, lists solely in-frame clones and lacks some. The data contain about 220,000 clones, 85% of them singletons. Sequencing used peripheral blood. The receptors were sampled from a man aged 45-65 years who had recovered from COVID-19.

The chain recombines TRBV28 with TRBJ2-7, with D unclear. The length of the CDR3 is 11 residues. Trimming took 3 bases from V and 6 from J, leaving 6 bases between them. Per germline, CDR1 MDHEN and CDR2 SYDVKM. The CDR3 nucleotides are TGTGCCAGCAGTTTGTGGGCCGAGCAGTACTTC. Amino acid sequence: CASSLWAEQYF.

The rearrangement links TRBV7-6 to TRBJ1-2, with 9 bases that match TRBD1. In germline, CDR1 is SGHVS, CDR2 FNYEAQ. J was trimmed by 14 bases and V by 1 base; bases with no gene match: 14. The CDR3 sequence is 15 residues long. The CDR3 DNA sequence: TGTGCCAGCAGCTTAGGGGAGATTGGACAGGGGACTCTGACCTTC. Translated, it gives CASSLGEIGQGTLTF.

V gene TRBV4-1 combines with J gene TRBJ2-4; tentatively, D is TRBD2 (6 bases). In germline, CDR1 is MGHRA, CDR2 YSYEKL. The CDR3 is 17 amino acids. Trimming stripped 0 bases from V and 2 bases from J, with 14 bases between. The CDR3 bases are TGCGCCAGCAGCCAAGATCGGTCCGGGGGTACCAAAAACATTCAGTACTTC. Protein sequence: CASSQDRSGGTKNIQYF.

This clone occurred a few times. This rearrangement joins TRBV12-5 to TRBJ2-1, with D maybe TRBD2 (7 bases). Trimming removed 6 bases from V and 5 bases from J, with 20 bases in between. Germline assignment: CDR1 LGHNT and CDR2 FRNRAP. This CDR3 is 16 amino acids long. The CDR3 DNA sequence: TGTGCTAGTGGCCGTCTAGTCGGGGGGCCCCACAATGAGCAGTTCTTC. Protein sequence: CASGRLVGGPHNEQFF.

The chain is built from TRBV29-1 and TRBJ2-5, with 9 positions matching TRBD1. The V segment lost 7 bases and the J segment 4 bases; nucleotides outside the gene matches: 7. The CDR3 spans 13 residues. CDR1 and CDR2 from the germline V gene are SQVTM and ANQGSEA. The CDR3 bases are TGCAGCGGGTACAGGGGGCGCGGAGAGACCCAGTACTTC. Encoded protein: CSGYRGRGETQYF.

The CDR3 loop reads CSVRQGRREKLFF. CDR3 coding DNA: TGCAGCGTTAGACAGGGGCGTCGGGAAAAACTGTTTTTT. The V call is TRBV29-1, the J call TRBJ1-4; 8 bases align to TRBD1. Germline CDR1 reads SQVTM; CDR2 reads ANQGSEA. After removal of 5 bases from V and 8 bases from J, the junction contained 7 bases not matched to a gene. The length of the CDR3 is 13 residues.

The chain has TRBV30 and TRBJ1-5; a possible D gene is TRBD1 (6 bases). The CDR3 covers 13 residues. CDR1 and CDR2 from the germline V gene are GTSNPN and SVGIG (reference sequence). The ends were cut back, 3 bases at V and 3 bases at J, with 9 bases in the middle. For the CDR3, the DNA is TGTGCCTGGAGAGGACAGCCCAATCAGCCCCAGCATTTT. It encodes CAWRGQPNQPQHF.

The chain joins TRBV7-9 to TRBJ1-2, with TRBD1 identical over 9 bases. CDR3 length equals 16 residues. J lost 6 bases, V lost 10 bases, and 18 bases had no gene match. Germline CDR1 reads SEHNR; CDR2 reads FQNEAQ (reference sequence). The CDR3 nucleotides are TGTGCCACCGGAAGCCAACAGGGGGCGCCCCCGAATGGCTACACCTTC. It encodes CATGSQQGAPPNGYTF. The full variable domain, in which reference TRBV7-9 and TRBJ1-2 provide the parts outside the CDR3, is DTGVSQNPRHKITKRGQNVTFRCDPISEHNRLYWYRQTLGQGPEFLTYFQNEAQLEKSRLLSDRFSAERPKGSFSTLEIQRTEQGDSAMYLCATGSQQGAPPNGYTFGSGTRLTVV.

V is TRBV7-2 and J is TRBJ2-1; 10 nucleotides agree with TRBD2. With V trimmed by 2 bases and J by 6 bases, 10 bases remained unmatched. The CDR3 is 17 residues long. The germline CDR1 and CDR2 sequences are SGHTA and FQGNSA. The DNA of the CDR3 is TGTGCCAGCAGCTTATCGGCTAGCGGGAGACCGGGCAATGAGCAGTTCTTC. Amino acid sequence: CASSLSASGRPGNEQFF.

This sequence joins TRBV20-1 and TRBJ2-7, with D possibly matching TRBD1 (6 bases). Germline CDR1 DFQATT, CDR2 SNEGSKA (reference sequence). Trimming removed 4 bases from V and 7 bases from J, with 11 bases in between. CDR3 length: 11 residues. This chain's CDR3 is CSAKGQREQYF. DNA for the CDR3: TGCAGTGCTAAAGGACAGCGGGAGCAGTACTTC.

The V gene is TRBV19, the J gene TRBJ2-1; 15 bases are shared with TRBD2. Trimming removed 4 bases from V and 4 bases from J; junction bases left unmatched: 5. There are 17 residues in the CDR3. Per the germline V gene, CDR1 is LNHDA and CDR2 is SQIVND (reference sequence). The DNA for the CDR3 is TGTGCCAGTAGTAGGGGACTAGCGGGAGGATTGTACAATGAGCAGTTCTTC. Protein product: CASSRGLAGGLYNEQFF.

This clone showed up just once. The gene calls are TRBV19 and TRBJ2-3; 11 nucleotides match TRBD2. V gave up 7 bases and J gave up 8 bases; unmatched junction bases: 17. The germline CDR1 and CDR2 sequences are LNHDA and SQIVND (reference sequence). The length of the CDR3 is 17 residues. The CDR3 loop is CASNPGLAVSTVGTQYF. The CDR3 DNA sequence: TGTGCCAGTAACCCGGGACTAGCGGTATCCACGGTCGGTACGCAGTATTTT. Variable domain in full (rest from reference TRBV19 and TRBJ2-3): DGGITQSPKYLFRKEGQNVTLSCEQNLNHDAMYWYRQDPGQGLRLIYYSQIVNDFQKGDIAEGYSVSREKKESFPLTVTSAQKNPTAFYLCASNPGLAVSTVGTQYFGPGTRLTVL.

The chain employs TRBV4-1 and TRBJ2-7; D gene uncertain. Germline-derived CDR1 and CDR2 are MGHRA and YSYEKL. V lost 0 bases and J 6 bases, leaving 15 bases between the germline ends. This CDR3 has 15 amino acids. The CDR3 DNA reads as TGCGCCAGCAGCCAAGAGCAACGAACTTCGGTCGAGCAGTACTTC. It yields the protein CASSQEQRTSVEQYF.

This clone has more than one count but fewer than ten. CDR3: CASSLDPGGETQYF. The CDR3 DNA follows: TGTGCCAGCAGCCTAGACCCCGGGGGAGAGACCCAGTACTTC. This chain uses TRBV7-6 with TRBJ2-5, with TRBD2 as a possible D gene (6 bases). V was pared by 5 bases and J by 4 bases, with 14 bases between. The CDR3 is 14 amino acids. CDR1 SGHVS and CDR2 FNYEAQ come from the germline V gene.

The chain couples TRBV2 to TRBJ1-1, with 8 positions matching TRBD1. Germline CDR1 reads SNHLY; CDR2 reads FYNNEI. V shed 3 bases, J shed 1 base, and the junction held 4 bases outside the gene matches. This CDR3 has 15 residues. DNA for the CDR3: TGTGCCAGCAGTGAGAGAGGGACAGGGAACACTGAAGCTTTCTTT. Protein sequence: CASSERGTGNTEAFF.

The genes are TRBV24-1 and TRBJ2-2, with a weak D call TRBD2 (7 bases). CDR1 is KGHDR, CDR2 SFDVKD, per germline. This CDR3 has 17 residues. Trimming left V 4 bases short and J 2 bases short, with 16 bases between. DNA of the CDR3: TGTGCCACCAGTGACCTTGGGGGGGCTTCTAACACCGGGGAGCTGTTTTTT. It translates to CATSDLGGASNTGELFF.

The chain combines TRBV7-9 with TRBJ1-6, with D maybe TRBD1 (6 bases). The germline gives CDR1 SEHNR, CDR2 FQNEAQ (reference sequence). V was shortened by 7 bases and J by 8 bases, with 15 bases between the two germline ends. This CDR3 has 14 amino acids. CDR3 loop: CASTPGGPYSPLHF. The CDR3 DNA follows: TGTGCCAGCACTCCGGGGGGCCCATATTCACCCCTCCACTTT.

The V gene is TRBV9, the J gene TRBJ2-3; tentative D call: TRBD2 (5 bases). Germline V lookup: CDR1 SGDLS, CDR2 YYNGEE. Between the trimmed V and J ends, which lost 0 bases and 5 bases, there was a span of 16 bases. The CDR3 extends over 16 amino acids. The CDR3 DNA reads as TGTGCCAGCAGCGTAGCGCTAGCTCCGGGGAGAGATACGCAGTATTTT. Translated: CASSVALAPGRDTQYF.

This chain links TRBV6-5 with TRBJ1-5, with D possibly TRBD1 on 6 matching bases. The germline gives CDR1 MNHEY, CDR2 SVGAGI. Trimming left V 5 bases short and J 2 bases short, with 13 bases between. The length of the CDR3 is 15 residues. The DNA of the CDR3 is TGTGCCAGCAGTCACAGGGTGGGCCGCAATCAGCCCCAGCATTTT. Residues: CASSHRVGRNQPQHF.